The text below deals with one T cell receptor (beta chain). What it recognizes is unknown. Vbeta (60) and Jbeta (13) primers were used in the PCR. The data were produced by immunoSEQ multiplex PCR, yet TCRdb's version contains in-frame clones alone and is incomplete. The sample yields about 170,000 clones, roughly 80% seen once. These data belong to a study of cytomegalovirus exposure and HLA in healthy donors. Whole-study results and caveats: Researchers counted roughly 150 TCR beta chains as cytomegalovirus-associated.

V lost 1 base and J lost 0; bases outside the gene matches: 3. The germline V gene has CDR1 MGHRA and CDR2 YSYEKL. The length of the CDR3 is 16 residues. The specimen sequenced was PBMCs. The gene calls are TRBV4-1 and TRBJ2-1; TRBD1 matches 7 bases. The clonotype comes from a male donor in good health and CMV-seronegative. The CDR3: CASSQVQGVSYNEQFF. In DNA, the CDR3 is TGCGCCAGCAGCCAAGTTCAGGGGGTCTCCTACAATGAGCAGTTCTTC.